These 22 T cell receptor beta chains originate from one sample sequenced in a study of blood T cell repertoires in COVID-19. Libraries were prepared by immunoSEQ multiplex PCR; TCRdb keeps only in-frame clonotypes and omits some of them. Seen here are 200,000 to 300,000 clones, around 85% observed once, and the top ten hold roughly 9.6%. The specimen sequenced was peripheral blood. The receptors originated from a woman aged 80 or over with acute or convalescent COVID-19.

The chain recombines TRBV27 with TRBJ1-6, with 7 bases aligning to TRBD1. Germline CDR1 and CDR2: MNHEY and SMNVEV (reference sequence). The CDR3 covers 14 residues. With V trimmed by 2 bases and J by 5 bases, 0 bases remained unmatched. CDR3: CASSLQGDNSPLHF. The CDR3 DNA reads TGTGCCAGCAGTTTACAGGGGGATAATTCACCCCTCCACTTT.

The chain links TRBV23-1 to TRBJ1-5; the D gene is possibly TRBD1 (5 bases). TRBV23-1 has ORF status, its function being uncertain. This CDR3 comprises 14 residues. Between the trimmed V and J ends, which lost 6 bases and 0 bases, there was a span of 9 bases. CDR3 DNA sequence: TGCGCCAGCAGGGGGCGGGATAGCAATCAGCCCCAGCATTTT. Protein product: CASRGRDSNQPQHF.

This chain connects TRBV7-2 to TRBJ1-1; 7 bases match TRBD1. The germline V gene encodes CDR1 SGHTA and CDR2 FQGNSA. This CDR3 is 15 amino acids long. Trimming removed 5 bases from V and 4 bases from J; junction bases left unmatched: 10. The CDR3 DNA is TGTGCCAGCAGCCCCCGGGACAGTGGGGTCACTGAAGCTTTCTTT. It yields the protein CASSPRDSGVTEAFF. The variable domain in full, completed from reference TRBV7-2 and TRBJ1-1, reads GAGVSQSPSNKVTEKGKDVELRCDPISGHTALYWYRQSLGQGLEFLIYFQGNSAPDKSGLPSDRFSAERTGGSVSTLTIQRTQQEDSAVYLCASSPRDSGVTEAFFGQGTRLTVV.

CDR3 nucleotides: TGTGCCAGCAGTATCGAGCGGGGGGGCACAGATACGCAGTATTTT. Translating it yields CASSIERGGTDTQYF. The rearrangement links TRBV6-5 to TRBJ2-3, with 9 positions matching TRBD2. This CDR3 comprises 15 residues. Germline lookup yields CDR1 MNHEY and CDR2 SVGAGI. Unmatched junction bases numbered 4, after V lost 5 bases and J lost 1 base.

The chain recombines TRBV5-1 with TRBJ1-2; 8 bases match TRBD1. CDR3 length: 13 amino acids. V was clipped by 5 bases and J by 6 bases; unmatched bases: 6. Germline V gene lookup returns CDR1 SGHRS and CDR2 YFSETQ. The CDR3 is CASRMTGANGYTF. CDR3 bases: TGCGCCAGCAGAATGACAGGGGCAAATGGCTACACCTTC.

The CDR3 DNA is TGTGCCAGCAGCCCCCGGAGGGACGGAACCTACGAGCAGTACTTC. This codes for CASSPRRDGTYEQYF. The chain is built from TRBV5-4 and TRBJ2-7, with D maybe TRBD2 (6 bases). Germline V gene lookup returns CDR1 SGHNT and CDR2 YYREEE (reference sequence). The CDR3 sequence is 15 residues long. Trimming shortened V by 4 bases and J by 2 bases, and 16 bases separated the two germline ends.

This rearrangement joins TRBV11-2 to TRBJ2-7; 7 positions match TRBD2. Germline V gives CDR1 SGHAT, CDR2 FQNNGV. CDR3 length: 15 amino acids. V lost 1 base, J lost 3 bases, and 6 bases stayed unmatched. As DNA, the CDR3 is TGTGCCAGCAGCTTAGGGGGGGGGTCACACTACGAGCAGTACTTC. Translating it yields CASSLGGGSHYEQYF.

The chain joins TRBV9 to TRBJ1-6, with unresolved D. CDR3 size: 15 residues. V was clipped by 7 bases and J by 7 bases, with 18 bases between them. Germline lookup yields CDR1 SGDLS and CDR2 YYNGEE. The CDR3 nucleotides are TGTGCCAGCGGACCGGGGTCAGCCCAAAATTCACCCCTCCACTTT. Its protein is CASGPGSAQNSPLHF.

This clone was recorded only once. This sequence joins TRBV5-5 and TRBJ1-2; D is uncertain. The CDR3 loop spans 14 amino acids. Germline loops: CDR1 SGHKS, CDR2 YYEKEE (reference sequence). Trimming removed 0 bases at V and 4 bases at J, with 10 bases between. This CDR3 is CASSLEREPYGYTF. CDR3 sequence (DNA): TGTGCCAGCAGCTTGGAACGGGAGCCCTATGGCTACACCTTC.

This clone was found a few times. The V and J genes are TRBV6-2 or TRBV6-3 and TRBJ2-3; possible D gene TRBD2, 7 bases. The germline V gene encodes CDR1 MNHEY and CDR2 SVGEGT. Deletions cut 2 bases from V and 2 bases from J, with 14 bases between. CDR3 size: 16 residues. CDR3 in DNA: TGTGCCAGCAGTTACGGCCCGGGGGGCGCCACAGATACGCAGTATTTT. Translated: CASSYGPGGATDTQYF.

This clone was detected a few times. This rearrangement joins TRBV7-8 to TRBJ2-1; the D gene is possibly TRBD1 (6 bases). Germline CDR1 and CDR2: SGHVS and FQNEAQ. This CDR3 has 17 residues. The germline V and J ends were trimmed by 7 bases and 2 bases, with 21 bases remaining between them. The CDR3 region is CASTLRGADSAYNEQFF. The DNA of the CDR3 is TGTGCCAGCACCCTTAGAGGGGCGGACAGTGCCTACAATGAGCAGTTCTTC. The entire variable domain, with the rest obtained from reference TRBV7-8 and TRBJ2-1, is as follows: GAGVSQSPRYKVAKRGQDVALRCDPISGHVSLFWYQQALGQGPEFLTYFQNEAQLDKSGLPSDRFFAERPEGSVSTLKIQRTQQEDSAVYLCASTLRGADSAYNEQFFGPGTRLTVL.

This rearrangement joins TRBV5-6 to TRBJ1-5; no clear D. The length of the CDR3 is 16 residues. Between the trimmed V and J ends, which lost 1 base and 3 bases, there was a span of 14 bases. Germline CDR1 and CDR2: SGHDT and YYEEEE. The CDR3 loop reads CASSLTRNGDNQPQHF. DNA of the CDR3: TGTGCCAGCAGCTTGACGAGGAACGGGGACAATCAGCCCCAGCATTTT.

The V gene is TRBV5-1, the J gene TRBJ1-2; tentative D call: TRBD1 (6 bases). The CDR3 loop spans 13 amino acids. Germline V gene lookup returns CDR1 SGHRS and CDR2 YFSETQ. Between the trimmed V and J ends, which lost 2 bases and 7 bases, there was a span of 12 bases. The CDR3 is CASSFTQGSGYTF. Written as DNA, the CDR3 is TGCGCCAGCAGCTTTACCCAGGGGAGTGGCTACACCTTC.

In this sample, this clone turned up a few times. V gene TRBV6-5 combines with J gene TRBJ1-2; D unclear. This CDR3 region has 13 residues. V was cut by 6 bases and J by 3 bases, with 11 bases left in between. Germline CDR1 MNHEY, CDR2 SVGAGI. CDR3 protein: CASSSRDYYGYTF. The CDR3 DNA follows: TGTGCCAGCAGCTCCCGGGATTACTATGGCTACACCTTC.

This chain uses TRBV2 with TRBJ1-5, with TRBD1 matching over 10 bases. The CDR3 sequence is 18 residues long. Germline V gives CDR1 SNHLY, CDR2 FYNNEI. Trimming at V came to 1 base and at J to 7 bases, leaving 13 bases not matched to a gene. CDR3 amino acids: CASSEDKRDRGKFQPQHF. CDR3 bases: TGTGCCAGCAGTGAAGATAAAAGGGACAGGGGTAAGTTCCAGCCCCAGCATTTT.

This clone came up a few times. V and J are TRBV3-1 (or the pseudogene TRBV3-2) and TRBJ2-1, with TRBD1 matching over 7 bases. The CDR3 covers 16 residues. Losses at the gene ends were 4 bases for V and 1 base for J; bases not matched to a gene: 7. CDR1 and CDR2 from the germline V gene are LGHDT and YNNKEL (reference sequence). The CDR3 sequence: CASSPGQTRSYNEQFF. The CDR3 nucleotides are TGTGCCAGCAGCCCGGGACAGACCCGGTCCTACAATGAGCAGTTCTTC.

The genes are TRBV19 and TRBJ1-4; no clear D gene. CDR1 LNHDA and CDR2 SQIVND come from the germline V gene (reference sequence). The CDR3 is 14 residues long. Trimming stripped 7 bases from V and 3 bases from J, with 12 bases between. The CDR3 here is CASNAGGSNEKLFF. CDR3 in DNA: TGTGCCAGTAACGCCGGTGGTTCTAATGAAAAACTGTTTTTT.

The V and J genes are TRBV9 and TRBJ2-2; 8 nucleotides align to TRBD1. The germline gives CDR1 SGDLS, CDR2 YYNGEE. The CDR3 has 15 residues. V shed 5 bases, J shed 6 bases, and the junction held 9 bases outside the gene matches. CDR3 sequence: CASRSGTGSAGELFF. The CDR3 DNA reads TGTGCCAGCAGGTCGGGGACAGGTTCGGCCGGGGAGCTGTTTTTT.

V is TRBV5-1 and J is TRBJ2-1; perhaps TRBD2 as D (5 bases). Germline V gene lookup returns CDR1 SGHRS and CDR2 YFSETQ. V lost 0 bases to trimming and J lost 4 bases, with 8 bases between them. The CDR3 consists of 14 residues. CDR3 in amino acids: CASSLGDYYNEQFF. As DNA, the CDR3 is TGCGCCAGCAGCTTGGGAGACTATTACAATGAGCAGTTCTTC. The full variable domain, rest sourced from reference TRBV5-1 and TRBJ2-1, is KAGVTQTPRYLIKTRGQQVTLSCSPISGHRSVSWYQQTPGQGLQFLFEYFSETQRNKGNFPGRFSGRQFSNSRSEMNVSTLELGDSALYLCASSLGDYYNEQFFGPGTRLTVL.

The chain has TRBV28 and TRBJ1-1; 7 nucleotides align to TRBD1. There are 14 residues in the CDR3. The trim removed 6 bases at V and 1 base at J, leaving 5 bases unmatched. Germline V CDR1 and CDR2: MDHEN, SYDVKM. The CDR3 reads CASRPDRSNTEAFF. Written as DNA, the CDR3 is TGTGCCAGCAGGCCGGACAGGTCGAACACTGAAGCTTTCTTT.

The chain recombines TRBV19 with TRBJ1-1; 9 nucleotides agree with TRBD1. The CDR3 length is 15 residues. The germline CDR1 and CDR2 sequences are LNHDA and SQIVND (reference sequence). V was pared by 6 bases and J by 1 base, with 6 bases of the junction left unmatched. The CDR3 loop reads CASRRGQGRNTEAFF. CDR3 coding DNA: TGTGCCAGTAGGAGGGGACAGGGAAGGAACACTGAAGCTTTCTTT.

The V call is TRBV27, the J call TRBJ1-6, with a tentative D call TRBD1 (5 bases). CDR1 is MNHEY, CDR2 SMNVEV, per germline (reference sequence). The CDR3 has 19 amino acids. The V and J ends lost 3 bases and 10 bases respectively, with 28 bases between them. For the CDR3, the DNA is TGTGCCAGCAGTTTTCGCGCAGCGGGACTGGCCCCCTATGGGTCACCCCTCCACTTT. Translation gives CASSFRAAGLAPYGSPLHF.